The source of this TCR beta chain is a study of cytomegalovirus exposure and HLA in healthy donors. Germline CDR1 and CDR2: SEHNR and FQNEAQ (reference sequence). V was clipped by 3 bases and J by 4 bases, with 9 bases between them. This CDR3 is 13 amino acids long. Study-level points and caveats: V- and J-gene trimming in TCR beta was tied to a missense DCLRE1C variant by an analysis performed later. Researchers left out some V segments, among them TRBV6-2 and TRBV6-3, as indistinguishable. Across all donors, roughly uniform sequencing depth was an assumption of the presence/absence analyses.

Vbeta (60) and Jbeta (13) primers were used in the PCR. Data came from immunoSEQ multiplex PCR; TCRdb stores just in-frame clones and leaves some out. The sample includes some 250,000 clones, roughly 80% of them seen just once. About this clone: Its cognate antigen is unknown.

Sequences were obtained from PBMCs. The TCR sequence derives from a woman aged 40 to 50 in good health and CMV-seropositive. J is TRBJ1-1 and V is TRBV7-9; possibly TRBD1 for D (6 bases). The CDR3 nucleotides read TGTGCCAGCAGCTTCCAGGGGCTCACTGAAGCTTTCTTT. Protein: CASSFQGLTEAFF.